These 32 T cell receptor beta chains were all obtained from the same sample, sequenced in a study of T-cell reconstitution after alpha-beta-depleted transplantation in children. Construction of the TCRbeta library involved unique molecular identifiers. TCRdb reprocessed the PCR reads via MiXCR and lists one record per CDR3 protein. The sample yields about 120,000 distinct CDR3 sequences, approximately 22% seen once. The sample was PBMCs, mostly from graft donor cells, taken 180 days after TCRalphabeta/CD19-depleted stem cell transplant. Source of these receptors: a male patient between 2 and 15 years old who had a stem cell transplant for chronic granulomatous disease, so the T cells may come from the graft donor.

This clonotype was recorded at least ten times. The chain links TRBV29-1 to TRBJ2-7, with D perhaps TRBD1 or TRBD2 (5 bases each). Trimming left V 7 bases short and J 3 bases short, with 10 bases between. The V gene's germline CDR1 is SQVTM and CDR2 ANQGSEA. This CDR3 has 11 residues. This CDR3 is CSGRDHYEQYF. In nucleotides, the CDR3 is TGCAGCGGCCGGGACCACTACGAGCAGTACTTC.

This clonotype was picked up many times. The chain has TRBV12-3 or TRBV12-4 and TRBJ1-1, with 9 nucleotides matching TRBD1. The CDR3 is 15 amino acids. V was pared by 3 bases and J by 5 bases, with 7 bases of the junction left unmatched. Here the CDR3 reads CASSFTGGLGTEAFF. DNA for the CDR3: TGTGCCAGCAGTTTTACAGGGGGCTTAGGTACTGAAGCTTTCTTT.

The chain combines TRBV5-5 with TRBJ2-5; 10 bases are shared with TRBD2. The CDR3 covers 18 residues. CDR1 SGHKS and CDR2 YYEKEE come from the germline V gene (reference sequence). V trimming: 0 bases; J trimming: 3 bases; junction bases outside the gene matches: 11. The DNA for the CDR3 is TGTGCCAGCAGCTTGGGGGGGCTAGCGGGGGCCATAAAAGAGACCCAGTACTTC. It encodes CASSLGGLAGAIKETQYF.

This chain links TRBV7-2 with TRBJ2-2; unclear D gene. This CDR3 spans 14 amino acids. Germline V gene sequence: CDR1 SGHTA, CDR2 FQGNSA. The V and J ends lost 5 bases and 3 bases respectively, with 10 bases between them. The CDR3 bases are TGTGCCAGCAGCCCTACAGTTCACACCGGGGAGCTGTTTTTT. Encoded protein: CASSPTVHTGELFF.

V usage is TRBV20-1 and J usage is TRBJ2-1; TRBD2 matches 12 bases. The length of the CDR3 is 19 residues. Germline V gives CDR1 DFQATT, CDR2 SNEGSKA (reference sequence). V lost 7 bases and J lost 0; bases outside the gene matches: 16. CDR3 region: CSGWLPGLAGLNSYNEQFF. The CDR3 DNA sequence: TGCAGTGGTTGGCTTCCGGGACTAGCGGGCCTTAACTCCTACAATGAGCAGTTCTTC.

J is TRBJ2-3 and V is TRBV15, with 10 bases aligning to TRBD2. Trimming at V came to 3 bases and at J to 5 bases, leaving 8 bases not matched to a gene. From germline, CDR1 is LNHNV and CDR2 YYDKDF (reference sequence). This CDR3 contains 16 residues. CDR3 coding DNA: TGTGCCACCAGCAGTCCTCAGCGGGGGGGCCGAGATACGCAGTATTTT. It yields the protein CATSSPQRGGRDTQYF. Combining the CDR3 with reference TRBV15 and TRBJ2-3 gives the whole variable domain DAMVIQNPRYQVTQFGKPVTLSCSQTLNHNVMYWYQQKSSQAPKLLFHYYDKDFNNEADTPDNFQSRRPNTSFCFLDIRSPGLGDTAMYLCATSSPQRGGRDTQYFGPGTRLTVL.

This clonotype was detected a few times. This chain joins TRBV18 and TRBJ2-1, with 8 bases identical to TRBD1. Trimming removed 8 bases from V and 4 bases from J; junction bases left unmatched: 10. Germline V gives CDR1 KGHSH, CDR2 LQKENI. The CDR3 spans 15 residues. The CDR3 DNA is TGTGCCAGCCTGGGCTCAGGGGGCATATACAATGAGCAGTTCTTC. It specifies CASLGSGGIYNEQFF.

In this sample, this clonotype turned up many times. The chain couples TRBV12-3 or TRBV12-4 to TRBJ2-5; D gene uncertain. Trimming shortened V by 7 bases and J by 7 bases, and 13 bases separated the two germline ends. CDR3 size: 12 residues. The CDR3 DNA reads TGTGCCAGCACCCCGGACGGTGGGACCCAGTACTTC. It codes for CASTPDGGTQYF.

This sequence joins TRBV4-2 and TRBJ2-5; D unresolved. The CDR3 runs to 13 residues. Looked up from germline, CDR1 is LGHNA and CDR2 is YNFKEQ. Trimming took 4 bases from V and 4 from J, leaving 10 bases between them. The CDR3: CASSLDQLETQYF. CDR3 DNA: TGTGCCAGCAGCCTGGACCAACTAGAGACCCAGTACTTC.

The V gene is TRBV20-1, the J gene TRBJ1-1, with 7 bases that match TRBD1. The germline V gene encodes CDR1 DFQATT and CDR2 SNEGSKA (reference sequence). There are 15 residues in the CDR3. The trim removed 3 bases at V and 1 base at J, leaving 8 bases unmatched. The CDR3 DNA is TGCAGTGCTAGTCCTATCGACAGGGCGAACACTGAAGCTTTCTTT. It yields the protein CSASPIDRANTEAFF.

This clonotype was counted at least ten times. V gene TRBV12-3 or TRBV12-4 combines with J gene TRBJ2-7; 9 bases are a match to TRBD2. The trim removed 5 bases at V and 4 bases at J, leaving 15 bases unmatched. This CDR3 comprises 17 residues. The CDR3 DNA follows: TGTGCCAGCAGTACTTACCGAAAGACTAGCGGAGCTTACGAGCAGTACTTC. This translates into CASSTYRKTSGAYEQYF.

V usage is TRBV2 and J usage is TRBJ2-1, with 7 nucleotides matching TRBD2. Trimming removed 4 bases from V and 3 bases from J; junction bases left unmatched: 9. The CDR3 contains 16 residues. Per the germline V gene, CDR1 is SNHLY and CDR2 is FYNNEI. CDR3 amino acids: CASSVRVASGYNEQFF. In nucleotides, the CDR3 is TGTGCCAGCAGTGTGAGGGTGGCTAGCGGCTACAATGAGCAGTTCTTC.

This chain connects TRBV5-1 to TRBJ2-1, with TRBD2 as a possible D gene (5 bases). Germline V lookup: CDR1 SGHRS, CDR2 YFSETQ. This CDR3 region has 17 residues. V lost 0 bases and J 6 bases, leaving 19 bases between the germline ends. CDR3 bases: TGCGCCAGCAGCTTGGCCTCGCTAGCCCTAGGATCCAATGAGCAGTTCTTC. This sequence encodes CASSLASLALGSNEQFF.

Ten or more counts support this clonotype. The chain is built from TRBV5-1 and TRBJ1-3, with D perhaps TRBD1 (5 bases). Trimming cost V 0 bases and J 5 bases, with 12 bases left between them. CDR3 length: 15 amino acids. CDR1 is SGHRS and CDR2 is YFSETQ in the germline V gene. The CDR3 DNA reads as TGCGCCAGCAGCTTGGAGCCAGGGTCGAGAAACACCATATATTTT. It yields the protein CASSLEPGSRNTIYF. Full variable domain (missing parts from reference TRBV5-1 and TRBJ1-3): KAGVTQTPRYLIKTRGQQVTLSCSPISGHRSVSWYQQTPGQGLQFLFEYFSETQRNKGNFPGRFSGRQFSNSRSEMNVSTLELGDSALYLCASSLEPGSRNTIYFGEGSWLTVV.

The chain links TRBV3-1 to TRBJ2-2, with a weak D call TRBD2 (5 bases). Deletions cut 4 bases from V and 6 bases from J, with 15 bases between. The CDR3 has 15 amino acids. Germline loops: CDR1 LGHDT, CDR2 YNNKEL (reference sequence). CDR3 sequence reads: CASSPTAGGAGELFF. The CDR3 region has the DNA TGTGCCAGCAGCCCCACAGCCGGAGGCGCCGGGGAGCTGTTTTTT.

This clonotype was seen just once. J is TRBJ2-2 and V is TRBV12-3 or TRBV12-4, with 9 bases matching TRBD1. The CDR3 covers 15 residues. J lost 3 bases, V lost 7 bases, and 6 bases had no gene match. Here the CDR3 reads CASTTGGAYTGELFF. The CDR3 DNA reads as TGTGCCAGCACCACAGGGGGCGCCTACACCGGGGAGCTGTTTTTT.

This clonotype was observed many times. V usage is TRBV19 and J usage is TRBJ1-1; TRBD1 might be the D (5 bases). The V gene's germline CDR1 is LNHDA and CDR2 SQIVND (reference sequence). The V gene lost 8 bases and the J gene lost 1 base, with 14 bases spanning the gap. CDR3 size: 14 residues. The CDR3 protein is CASDSGLKNTEAFF. The DNA for the CDR3 is TGTGCCAGTGACTCGGGACTGAAGAACACTGAAGCTTTCTTT. Together with reference TRBV19 and TRBJ1-1, the CDR3 gives the full variable domain: DGGITQSPKYLFRKEGQNVTLSCEQNLNHDAMYWYRQDPGQGLRLIYYSQIVNDFQKGDIAEGYSVSREKKESFPLTVTSAQKNPTAFYLCASDSGLKNTEAFFGQGTRLTVV.

This clonotype occurred many times. This rearrangement joins TRBV15 to TRBJ2-5; the match to TRBD2 covers 8 bases. CDR1 LNHNV and CDR2 YYDKDF come from the germline V gene (reference sequence). J gave up 1 base and V 3 bases, and 7 bases lay outside the gene matches. This CDR3 region has 16 residues. CDR3 amino acids: CATSSFKREIQETQYF. Written as DNA, the CDR3 is TGTGCCACCAGCAGTTTCAAGCGGGAGATCCAAGAGACCCAGTACTTC.

This chain links TRBV25-1 with TRBJ2-3; D gene unclear. The ends were cut back, 1 base at V and 3 bases at J, with 17 bases in the middle. Germline CDR1 MGHDK, CDR2 SYGVNS. This CDR3 has 17 residues. The CDR3 bases are TGTGCCAGCAGTGAATTGACTGGACCTTCCGTGACAGATACGCAGTATTTT. This sequence encodes CASSELTGPSVTDTQYF.

V usage is TRBV12-3 or TRBV12-4 and J usage is TRBJ1-2; no clear D. Deletions cut 5 bases from V and 6 bases from J, with 13 bases between. The CDR3 loop spans 13 amino acids. The CDR3, as DNA: TGTGCCAGCAGTCCAGCAGGCCGGGATGGCTACACCTTC. This encodes CASSPAGRDGYTF.

This clonotype turned up a few times. The V call is TRBV29-1, the J call TRBJ1-1, with 7 bases lining up with TRBD1. CDR1 and CDR2 (germline): SQVTM, ANQGSEA. The CDR3 has 12 amino acids. V gave up 6 bases and J gave up 7 bases; unmatched junction bases: 8. The CDR3 DNA follows: TGCAGCGTCCTCGAGGGGGCGGGTGAAGCTTTCTTT. It yields the protein CSVLEGAGEAFF.

There are a few counts of this clonotype. The chain joins TRBV15 to TRBJ2-2, with D perhaps being TRBD1 or TRBD2 (5 bases each). CDR3 length: 16 residues. The V end was cut by 5 bases, the J end by 3 bases, with 16 bases between. The germline V gene has CDR1 LNHNV and CDR2 YYDKDF (reference sequence). The CDR3 region has the DNA TGTGCCACCAGCCCCCGGAGTAGGGGAGACACCGGGGAGCTGTTTTTT. Its translation: CATSPRSRGDTGELFF.

The gene calls are TRBV9 and TRBJ2-1; 10 bases are shared with TRBD2. The CDR3 has 16 residues. The germline V gene has CDR1 SGDLS and CDR2 YYNGEE. After removal of 3 bases from V and 4 bases from J, the junction contained 7 bases not matched to a gene. CDR3: CASSAPGLANYNEQFF. CDR3 coding DNA: TGTGCCAGCAGCGCTCCGGGACTAGCGAATTACAATGAGCAGTTCTTC.

V is TRBV12-3 or TRBV12-4 and J is TRBJ2-1, with unresolved D. The CDR3 runs 12 residues. V dropped 3 bases and J dropped 8 bases, with 8 bases sitting between them. The DNA of the CDR3 is TGTGCCAGCAGTTTTAGTGGTTATGAGCAGTTCTTC. It encodes CASSFSGYEQFF.

The V call is TRBV5-5, the J call TRBJ2-3; 16 bases map to TRBD2. Germline assignment: CDR1 SGHKS and CDR2 YYEKEE (reference sequence). J gave up 5 bases and V 1 base, and 7 bases lay outside the gene matches. The CDR3 is 18 amino acids. This CDR3 is CASSLPGLAGGPGDTQYF. CDR3 coding DNA: TGTGCCAGCAGCTTGCCGGGACTAGCGGGAGGGCCTGGAGATACGCAGTATTTT.

At least ten counts were recorded for this clonotype. The chain recombines TRBV12-3 or TRBV12-4 with TRBJ1-1; D is ambiguous. The CDR3 extends over 13 amino acids. V shed 5 bases and J shed 5 bases, with 12 bases lying between them. CDR3 DNA sequence: TGTGCCAGCAGTCTCAGGAGAGGGACTGAAGCTTTCTTT. It yields the protein CASSLRRGTEAFF.

This clonotype was observed many times. The rearrangement joins TRBV29-1 to TRBJ2-7; the D call may be TRBD1 or TRBD2 (5 bases each). The CDR3 is 12 amino acids. Trimming took off 4 bases at V and 4 bases at J, with 11 bases between the two ends. The germline CDR1 and CDR2 sequences are SQVTM and ANQGSEA. For the CDR3, the DNA is TGCAGCGTTGCGAGGGGAGCATACGAGCAGTACTTC. Its translation: CSVARGAYEQYF.

This clonotype was seen many times. This rearrangement joins TRBV21-1 to TRBJ2-7; the table's D call of TRBD2 was not tested on the DNA. TRBV21-1 is a known pseudogene. The CDR3 covers 14 residues. CDR3 sequence (DNA): TGTGCCAGCAGTTCTAGCGGGAGGGCCTTTGAGCAGTACTTC. Translation gives CASSSSGRAFEQYF.

This clonotype showed up just a few times. V gene TRBV7-8 combines with J gene TRBJ2-7, with TRBD1 as a possible D gene (6 bases). V was clipped by 1 base and J by 4 bases, with 11 bases between them. The CDR3 covers 14 residues. The germline V gene has CDR1 SGHVS and CDR2 FQNEAQ. CDR3 sequence: CASSLGDTWYEQYF. CDR3 nucleotides: TGTGCCAGCAGCTTAGGGGACACCTGGTACGAGCAGTACTTC.

The table lists this clonotype with many counts. The chain joins TRBV20-1 to TRBJ1-1; the D gene is possibly TRBD1 (5 bases). V was cut by 3 bases and J by 0 bases, with 8 bases left in between. Germline-derived CDR1 and CDR2 are DFQATT and SNEGSKA (reference sequence). This CDR3 is built from 13 residues. In DNA, the CDR3 is TGCAGTGCTAGTGAGACAGTGAACACTGAAGCTTTCTTT. Amino acids: CSASETVNTEAFF.

The chain employs TRBV6-5 and TRBJ2-3, with D possibly TRBD2 on 5 matching bases. Trimming pared 0 bases from V and 6 bases from J, leaving 22 bases between. Germline V gene data show CDR1 as MNHEY and CDR2 as SVGAGI. The CDR3 contains 18 residues. CDR3 protein: CASSYSLAPRGEGDTQYF. In DNA, the CDR3 is TGTGCCAGCAGTTACTCATTGGCGCCTCGGGGAGAGGGTGATACGCAGTATTTT.

This clonotype was observed at least ten times. The V gene is TRBV20-1, the J gene TRBJ2-3; 10 nucleotides align to TRBD2. CDR1 and CDR2 from the germline V gene are DFQATT and SNEGSKA (reference sequence). V dropped 1 base and J dropped 5; count of bases not matched to a gene: 9. The CDR3 contains 16 residues. The CDR3 is CSARVMASGGLDTQYF. In DNA form, the CDR3 reads TGCAGTGCTAGAGTAATGGCTAGCGGGGGTCTAGATACGCAGTATTTT.